This T cell receptor beta chain came from a study of pediatric ulcerative colitis. Generated by immunoSEQ multiplex PCR, the TCRdb table keeps only in-frame clones and is missing some. The repertoire holds fewer than 25,000 clones, around 64% seen once, with roughly 15% in the top ten. One to two pinch biopsies were taken from the rectum during colonoscopy. Trimming removed 7 bases from V and 5 bases from J; junction bases left unmatched: 5. Germline-derived CDR1 and CDR2 are GTSNPN and SVGIG (reference sequence). CDR3 length: 12 amino acids. The TCR sequence derives from a boy younger than 18 with severe ulcerative colitis. The material sequenced was gut tissue. The rearrangement links TRBV30 to TRBJ1-3; 7 nucleotides line up with TRBD1. CDR3 loop: CAFSTGRNTIYF. The CDR3 region has the DNA TGTGCCTTTTCGACAGGGAGAAACACCATATATTTT.